The rows below give T cell receptor beta chains drawn from one sample of a study of OX40 agonist ivuxolimab in advanced cancers. Method: immunoSEQ multiplex PCR; TCRdb's copy keeps in-frame clones and lacks some. The repertoire holds over 85,000 clones, with more than 85% as singletons. The sequences come from CD4+ or CD8+ T cells sorted from blood, collected in a trial of the OX40 agonist ivuxolimab. The receptors here all came from an adult with an advanced solid tumor such as melanoma, head and neck, liver or kidney cancer. Each CDR3 is given with its conserved first and last residue. A D gene is named only where the DNA matches it firmly. Size is stated for part of the rows, as once, few or many counts, or as a class when the clone is expanded.

v_call: TRBV12-2; d_call: .; clone_size: .; j_call: TRBJ2-6; cdr3_nt: TGTGCAAGTCGCCCCCCGGGACAGTTCTCTGGGGCCAACGTCCTGACTTTC; cdr3_aa: CASRPPGQFSGANVLTF
v_call: TRBV5-6; d_call: .; clone_size: .; j_call: TRBJ1-1; cdr3_nt: TGTGCCAGCAGCTTAGGACTCGTGAACACTGAAGCTTTCTTT; cdr3_aa: CASSLGLVNTEAFF
v_call: TRBV30; d_call: TRBD1; clone_size: .; j_call: TRBJ1-5; cdr3_nt: TGTGCCTGGGGGACAGGGGGGATCTCTCAGCCCCAGCATTTT; cdr3_aa: CAWGTGGISQPQHF
v_call: TRBV10-3; d_call: .; clone_size: .; j_call: TRBJ1-3; cdr3_nt: TGTGCCATCATGGATTACAGTTCTGGAAACACCATATATTTT; cdr3_aa: CAIMDYSSGNTIYF
v_call: TRBV7-9; d_call: .; clone_size: .; j_call: TRBJ2-4; cdr3_nt: TGTGCCAGCAGCTTGGGGGACATTCAGTACTTC; cdr3_aa: CASSLGDIQYF
v_call: TRBV4-2; d_call: .; clone_size: .; j_call: TRBJ2-1; cdr3_nt: TGTGCCAGCAGCCAAGACGGTTTGTTTGCCAACTACAATGAGCAGTTCTTC; cdr3_aa: CASSQDGLFANYNEQFF
v_call: TRBV5-1; d_call: TRBD2; clone_size: .; j_call: TRBJ2-1; cdr3_nt: TGCGCCAGCAGACCCACCGGGACTAGCGGGAATGAGCAGTTCTTC; cdr3_aa: CASRPTGTSGNEQFF
v_call: TRBV5-4; d_call: .; clone_size: .; j_call: TRBJ2-1; cdr3_nt: TGTGCCAGCAGCTGGGGGGGCGGGGACAGCTCCTACAATGAGCAGTTCTTC; cdr3_aa: CASSWGGGDSSYNEQFF
v_call: TRBV9; d_call: .; clone_size: .; j_call: TRBJ2-3; cdr3_nt: TGTGCCAGCAGCGTAGGTCCAGCCCAAAGCACAGATACGCAGTATTTT; cdr3_aa: CASSVGPAQSTDTQYF
v_call: TRBV4-3; d_call: .; clone_size: once; j_call: TRBJ1-6; cdr3_nt: TGCGCCAGCAGCCAAGATCCGATCTCCTATAATTCACCCCTCCACTTT; cdr3_aa: CASSQDPISYNSPLHF
v_call: TRBV12-5; d_call: .; clone_size: .; j_call: TRBJ1-5; cdr3_nt: TGTGCTAGTGGTCTAATCCCGACGAATCAGCCCCAGCATTTT; cdr3_aa: CASGLIPTNQPQHF
v_call: TRBV4-1; d_call: .; clone_size: .; j_call: TRBJ1-5; cdr3_nt: TGCGCCAGCAGCCAAGTGAGGGGAACGCCCCAGCATTTT; cdr3_aa: CASSQVRGTPQHF
v_call: TRBV28; d_call: .; clone_size: .; j_call: TRBJ1-1; cdr3_nt: TGTGCCAGCAGTAATTGGGAGGGGAGGAACACTGAAGCTTTCTTT; cdr3_aa: CASSNWEGRNTEAFF
v_call: TRBV30; d_call: .; clone_size: .; j_call: TRBJ1-1; cdr3_nt: TGTGCCTGGAATTCAGGGTACGGGGGTGGCTCTGAAGCTTTCTTT; cdr3_aa: CAWNSGYGGGSEAFF
v_call: TRBV30; d_call: .; clone_size: .; j_call: TRBJ1-1; cdr3_nt: TGTGCCTGGAGTGTGAAGTCCCGGGGTGAAGCTTTCTTT; cdr3_aa: CAWSVKSRGEAFF
v_call: TRBV2; d_call: TRBD1; clone_size: few; j_call: TRBJ1-6; cdr3_nt: TGTGCCAGCAGAGGGACAGGGACTCTCCTCCACTTT; cdr3_aa: CASRGTGTLLHF
v_call: TRBV12-5; d_call: TRBD1; clone_size: .; j_call: TRBJ2-7; cdr3_nt: TGTGCTAGTGGTTTGGTCTCGGACAGGGGTTGTTCGGACGAGCAGTACTTC; cdr3_aa: CASGLVSDRGCSDEQYF
v_call: TRBV7-3; d_call: .; clone_size: .; j_call: TRBJ2-7; cdr3_nt: TGTGCCAGCAGCTCCCATTTCAGCGAGCAGTACTTC; cdr3_aa: CASSSHFSEQYF
v_call: TRBV6-6; d_call: TRBD2; clone_size: .; j_call: TRBJ2-1; cdr3_nt: TGTGCCAGCAGTCAAAGACTAGCGGGAGCAGGTGAGCAGTTCTTC; cdr3_aa: CASSQRLAGAGEQFF
v_call: TRBV15; d_call: .; clone_size: .; j_call: TRBJ2-6; cdr3_nt: TGTGCCGCCCGGGGCACGTCTGGGGCCAACGTCCTGACTTTC; cdr3_aa: CAARGTSGANVLTF
v_call: TRBV14; d_call: .; clone_size: .; j_call: TRBJ1-1; cdr3_nt: TGTGCCAGCAGCCCGACAGCACTCATGAACACTGAAGCTTTCTTT; cdr3_aa: CASSPTALMNTEAFF
v_call: TRBV30; d_call: .; clone_size: .; j_call: TRBJ1-5; cdr3_nt: TGTGCCTGGAGTGGCGTGAGCAATCAGCCCCAGCATTTT; cdr3_aa: CAWSGVSNQPQHF
v_call: TRBV6-5; d_call: .; clone_size: .; j_call: TRBJ1-2; cdr3_nt: TGTGCCAGCAGTTACTCGATACGACGGAGCTATGGCTACACCTTC; cdr3_aa: CASSYSIRRSYGYTF
v_call: TRBV7-9; d_call: TRBD1; clone_size: .; j_call: TRBJ1-2; cdr3_nt: TGTGCCAGCAGCATGGACAGGCAAGACTATGGCTACACCTTC; cdr3_aa: CASSMDRQDYGYTF
v_call: TRBV6-5; d_call: .; clone_size: .; j_call: TRBJ2-3; cdr3_nt: TGTGCCAGCAGCCGCGGAGATACGCAGTATTTT; cdr3_aa: CASSRGDTQYF
v_call: TRBV4-2; d_call: TRBD1; clone_size: once; j_call: TRBJ1-2; cdr3_nt: TGTGCCAGCAGCCAACCGACAGGGGGACGGTCCGGCTACACCTTC; cdr3_aa: CASSQPTGGRSGYTF
v_call: TRBV28; d_call: .; clone_size: once; j_call: TRBJ1-2; cdr3_nt: TGTGCCAGCAGTTTAGGCTCAGTTAGAGGGTATGGCTACACCTTC; cdr3_aa: CASSLGSVRGYGYTF
v_call: TRBV18; d_call: .; clone_size: .; j_call: TRBJ1-4; cdr3_nt: TGTGCCAGCTCACTAAACAGGGAACCCAATGAAAAACTGTTTTTT; cdr3_aa: CASSLNREPNEKLFF
v_call: TRBV28; d_call: .; clone_size: .; j_call: TRBJ2-3; cdr3_nt: TGTGCCAGCAGGTTGGGGGGGGCCGCAGATACGCAGTATTTT; cdr3_aa: CASRLGGAADTQYF
v_call: TRBV25-1; d_call: .; clone_size: medium-sized; j_call: TRBJ1-2; cdr3_nt: TGTGCCAGCAGTGAAAGGGGGGACTATGGCTACACCTTC; cdr3_aa: CASSERGDYGYTF
v_call: TRBV27; d_call: .; clone_size: .; j_call: TRBJ2-3; cdr3_nt: TGTGCCAGCAGTTCCAGAGGCACAGATACGCAGTATTTT; cdr3_aa: CASSSRGTDTQYF
v_call: TRBV18; d_call: .; clone_size: .; j_call: TRBJ1-5; cdr3_nt: TGTGCCAGCTCCTCAACCAAGGGGGGAGCCGGAGGGCAGCCCCAGCATTTT; cdr3_aa: CASSSTKGGAGGQPQHF
v_call: TRBV6-5; d_call: .; clone_size: .; j_call: TRBJ2-3; cdr3_nt: TGTGCCAGCAGTTACTCGGGGACCACAGATACGCAGTATTTT; cdr3_aa: CASSYSGTTDTQYF
v_call: TRBV20-1; d_call: .; clone_size: .; j_call: TRBJ2-3; cdr3_nt: TGCAGTGCTAGAGATACAGATACGCAGTATTTT; cdr3_aa: CSARDTDTQYF
v_call: TRBV5-6; d_call: TRBD1; clone_size: .; j_call: TRBJ2-7; cdr3_nt: TGTGCCAGCAGCGGGACAGGTGACCCTACCTACGAGCAGTACTTC; cdr3_aa: CASSGTGDPTYEQYF
v_call: TRBV18; d_call: .; clone_size: .; j_call: TRBJ1-5; cdr3_nt: TGTGCCAGCTCCTACGGAGGGATGGATCAGCCCCAGCATTTT; cdr3_aa: CASSYGGMDQPQHF
v_call: TRBV6-1; d_call: .; clone_size: .; j_call: TRBJ1-5; cdr3_nt: TGTGCCAGCAGGCCCACAGGGATCAATCAGCCCCAGCATTTT; cdr3_aa: CASRPTGINQPQHF
v_call: TRBV2; d_call: .; clone_size: once; j_call: TRBJ2-5; cdr3_nt: TGTGCCAGCAGTGAAGAAGAGACCCAGTACTTC; cdr3_aa: CASSEEETQYF
v_call: TRBV5-6; d_call: TRBD2; clone_size: .; j_call: TRBJ2-1; cdr3_nt: TGTGCCAGCAGCTTGGCCCCGGGACTAGCGGGGAACAATGAGCAGTTCTTC; cdr3_aa: CASSLAPGLAGNNEQFF
v_call: TRBV27; d_call: .; clone_size: .; j_call: TRBJ1-2; cdr3_nt: TGTGCCAGCAAAGGTATCTATGGCTACACCTTC; cdr3_aa: CASKGIYGYTF
v_call: TRBV28; d_call: .; clone_size: .; j_call: TRBJ1-3; cdr3_nt: TGTGCCAGCAGTTCTCGGACCTACTCCTCTGGAAACACCATATATTTT; cdr3_aa: CASSSRTYSSGNTIYF
v_call: TRBV9; d_call: .; clone_size: .; j_call: TRBJ2-7; cdr3_nt: TGTGCCAGCAGCGTAGATATTTTTAGCTACGAGCAGTACTTC; cdr3_aa: CASSVDIFSYEQYF
v_call: TRBV30; d_call: .; clone_size: .; j_call: TRBJ2-7; cdr3_nt: TGTGCCTGGAGTCCGGGGGCGGGCTTTTTCGAGCAGTACTTC; cdr3_aa: CAWSPGAGFFEQYF
v_call: TRBV2; d_call: .; clone_size: .; j_call: TRBJ1-1; cdr3_nt: TGTGCCAGCAGTGAAAGAGCAGGGAGAGCTTTCTTT; cdr3_aa: CASSERAGRAFF
v_call: TRBV15; d_call: .; clone_size: .; j_call: TRBJ2-3; cdr3_nt: TGTGCCACCAGCAGGGACGGATACACAGATACGCAGTATTTT; cdr3_aa: CATSRDGYTDTQYF